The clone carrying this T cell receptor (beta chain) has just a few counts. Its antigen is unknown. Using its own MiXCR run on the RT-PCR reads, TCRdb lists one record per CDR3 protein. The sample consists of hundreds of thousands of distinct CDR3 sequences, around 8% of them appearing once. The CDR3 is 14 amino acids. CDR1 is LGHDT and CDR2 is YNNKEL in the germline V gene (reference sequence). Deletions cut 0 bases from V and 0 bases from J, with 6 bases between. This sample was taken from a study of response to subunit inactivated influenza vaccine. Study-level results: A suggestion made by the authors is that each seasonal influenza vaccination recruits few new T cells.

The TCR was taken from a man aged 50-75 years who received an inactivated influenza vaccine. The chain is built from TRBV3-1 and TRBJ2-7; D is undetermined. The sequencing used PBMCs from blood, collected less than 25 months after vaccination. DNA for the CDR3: TGTGCCAGCAGCCAAGACTACACCTCCTACGAGCAGTACTTC. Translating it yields CASSQDYTSYEQYF.